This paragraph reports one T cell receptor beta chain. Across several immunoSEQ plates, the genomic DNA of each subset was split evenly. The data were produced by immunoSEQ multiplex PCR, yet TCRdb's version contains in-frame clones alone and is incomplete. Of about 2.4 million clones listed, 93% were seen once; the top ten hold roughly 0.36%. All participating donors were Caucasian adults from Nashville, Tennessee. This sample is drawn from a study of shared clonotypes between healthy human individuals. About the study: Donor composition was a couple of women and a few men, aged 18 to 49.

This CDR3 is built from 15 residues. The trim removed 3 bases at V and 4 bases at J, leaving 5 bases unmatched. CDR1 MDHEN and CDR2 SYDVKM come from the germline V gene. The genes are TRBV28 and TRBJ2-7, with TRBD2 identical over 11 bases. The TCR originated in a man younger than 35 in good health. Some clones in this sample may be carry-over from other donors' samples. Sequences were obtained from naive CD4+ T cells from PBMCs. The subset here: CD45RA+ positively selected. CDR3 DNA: TGTGCCAGCAGTTTGGTGGGACTAGCGGCTTACGAGCAGTACTTC. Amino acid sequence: CASSLVGLAAYEQYF.